These 27 T cell receptor beta chains were all obtained from the same sample, sequenced in a study of cytomegalovirus exposure and HLA in healthy donors. Data came from immunoSEQ multiplex PCR; TCRdb stores just in-frame clones and leaves some out. The sample holds some 150,000 clones; 85% to 90% are singletons and the top ten take about 3.1%. What was sequenced was PBMCs. The receptors derive from a woman between 18 and 30 years old in good health and CMV-seropositive.

A single count supports this clone. The rearrangement joins TRBV11-3 to TRBJ2-7, with D hard to call. Germline loops: CDR1 SGHNT, CDR2 YENEEA. This CDR3 has 15 residues. V lost 5 bases to trimming and J lost 0 bases, with 14 bases between them. CDR3 bases: TGTGCCAGCAGCCTCAATACCGTGAGCTCCTACGAGCAGTACTTC. This translates into CASSLNTVSSYEQYF.

J is TRBJ2-7 and V is TRBV7-2; tentatively, D is TRBD1 (6 bases). Germline V CDR1 and CDR2: SGHTA, FQGNSA. The CDR3 contains 15 residues. V lost 1 base and J 3 bases, leaving 13 bases between the germline ends. CDR3: CASSLEPGQDYEQYF. CDR3 DNA sequence: TGTGCCAGCAGCTTAGAGCCGGGACAAGACTACGAGCAGTACTTC.

The chain is built from TRBV5-1 and TRBJ2-6; tentatively, D is TRBD1 (5 bases). This CDR3 has 19 residues. V was shortened by 0 bases and J by 0 bases, with 16 bases between the two germline ends. Germline CDR1 SGHRS, CDR2 YFSETQ. As DNA, the CDR3 is TGCGCCAGCAGCTTGGAAGGCGTGTTAGGGGACTCTGGGGCCAACGTCCTGACTTTC. Encoded protein: CASSLEGVLGDSGANVLTF. Full variable domain (rest looked up from reference TRBV5-1 and TRBJ2-6): KAGVTQTPRYLIKTRGQQVTLSCSPISGHRSVSWYQQTPGQGLQFLFEYFSETQRNKGNFPGRFSGRQFSNSRSEMNVSTLELGDSALYLCASSLEGVLGDSGANVLTFGAGSRLTVL.

The chain combines TRBV6-9 with TRBJ1-1; tentatively, D is TRBD1 (5 bases). The CDR3 runs 14 residues. Germline V gives CDR1 MNHGY, CDR2 SVAAGI. V shed 7 bases and J shed 3 bases, with 15 bases lying between them. Here the CDR3 DNA reads TGTGCCAGCACCCCTCGCAGGGCGTACACTGAAGCTTTCTTT. Protein sequence: CASTPRRAYTEAFF.

The chain couples TRBV30 to TRBJ2-1, with D possibly TRBD2 on 6 matching bases. Trimming shortened V by 1 base and J by 4 bases, and 11 bases separated the two germline ends. Germline-derived CDR1 and CDR2 are GTSNPN and SVGIG (reference sequence). This CDR3 region has 14 residues. CDR3 nucleotides: TGTGCCTGGAGTGGGGTAGCGGAGTACAATGAGCAGTTCTTC. The encoded protein is CAWSGVAEYNEQFF. Full variable domain (remainder filled in from reference TRBV30 and TRBJ2-1): SQTIHQWPATLVQPVGSPLSLECTVEGTSNPNLYWYRQAAGRGLQLLFYSVGIGQISSEVPQNLSASRPQDRQFILSSKKLLLSDSGFYLCAWSGVAEYNEQFFGPGTRLTVL.

In regard to this clone: The junction differs from germline at one of its ends, possibly a read error. This rearrangement joins TRBV15 to TRBJ2-7; 7 bases are shared with TRBD1. Germline V gene lookup returns CDR1 LNHNV and CDR2 YYDKDF (reference sequence). This CDR3 comprises 12 residues. CDR3 bases: TGTGCCACCAGCAGTGGTCGGGACAGACCCGTCTTC. It specifies CATSSGRDRPVF. Looking up the rest from reference TRBV15 and TRBJ2-7 gives the full variable domain: DAMVIQNPRYQVTQFGKPVTLSCSQTLNHNVMYWYQQKSSQAPKLLFHYYDKDFNNEADTPDNFQSRRPNTSFCFLDIRSPGLGDTAMYLCATSSGRDRPVFGPGTRLTVT.

This clone has more than one count but fewer than ten. The chain employs TRBV6-1 and TRBJ1-2; 8 bases align to TRBD1. In germline, CDR1 is MNHNS, CDR2 SASEGT. V trimming: 0 bases; J trimming: 6 bases; junction bases outside the gene matches: 6. The CDR3 totals 15 residues. CDR3 sequence (DNA): TGTGCCAGCAGTGAAGCGGGACAGGTCTTCCATGGCTACACCTTC. This codes for CASSEAGQVFHGYTF.

This chain connects TRBV7-2 to TRBJ2-7; D ambiguous. The CDR3 covers 14 residues. Germline V gene data show CDR1 as SGHTA and CDR2 as FQGNSA. The V end was cut by 6 bases, the J end by 6 bases, with 18 bases between. CDR3 DNA sequence: TGTGCCAGCAGATCTAGACGGGTATCGGTCGAGCAGTACTTC. Its translation: CASRSRRVSVEQYF. The variable domain in full, completed from reference TRBV7-2 and TRBJ2-7, reads GAGVSQSPSNKVTEKGKDVELRCDPISGHTALYWYRQSLGQGLEFLIYFQGNSAPDKSGLPSDRFSAERTGGSVSTLTIQRTQQEDSAVYLCASRSRRVSVEQYFGPGTRLTVT.

The V and J genes are TRBV6-5 and TRBJ2-3, with a tentative D call TRBD2 (6 bases). This CDR3 is 15 amino acids long. Per germline, CDR1 MNHEY and CDR2 SVGAGI. V was shortened by 6 bases and J by 1 base, with 14 bases between the two germline ends. The CDR3 DNA follows: TGTGCCAGCAGCTCGGGACTTCGCGGCACAGATACGCAGTATTTT. Protein product: CASSSGLRGTDTQYF.

J is TRBJ2-1 and V is TRBV19; 10 nucleotides line up with TRBD2. The V gene's germline CDR1 is LNHDA and CDR2 SQIVND (reference sequence). The V segment lost 3 bases and the J segment 1 base; nucleotides outside the gene matches: 3. This CDR3 comprises 16 residues. The CDR3 sequence: CASSMSGRASYNEQFF. The CDR3 DNA sequence: TGTGCCAGTAGTATGAGCGGGAGGGCTTCCTACAATGAGCAGTTCTTC.

Comment on this clone: The junction departs from germline at one end; a sequencing error may be responsible. Here the CDR3 reads CAWSASIDTQYF. DNA for the CDR3: TGTGCCTGGAGTGCTAGCATAGATACGCAGTATTTT. The chain joins TRBV30 to TRBJ2-3, with D tentatively TRBD2 (5 bases). The CDR3 extends over 12 amino acids. Germline CDR1 GTSNPN, CDR2 SVGIG (reference sequence).

This rearrangement joins TRBV2 to TRBJ2-2; D is unresolved. Trimming pared 6 bases from V and 6 bases from J, leaving 8 bases between. Germline V gene sequence: CDR1 SNHLY, CDR2 FYNNEI. There are 12 residues in the CDR3. The CDR3 reads CASRRVAGELFF. As DNA, the CDR3 is TGTGCCAGCAGGCGCGTGGCCGGGGAGCTGTTTTTT.

The rearrangement links TRBV11-3 to TRBJ2-7; D gene uncertain. Per the germline V gene, CDR1 is SGHNT and CDR2 is YENEEA. This CDR3 comprises 13 residues. V was trimmed by 0 bases and J by 2 bases, leaving 5 bases between them. CDR3 protein: CASSLEHTYEQYF. The CDR3 DNA reads as TGTGCCAGCAGCTTAGAGCACACCTACGAGCAGTACTTC.

This chain joins TRBV28 and TRBJ2-7; TRBD1 is a possible D gene (6 bases). CDR1 and CDR2 (germline): MDHEN, SYDVKM. V was shortened by 6 bases and J by 2 bases, with 20 bases between the two germline ends. This CDR3 has 16 residues. CDR3 coding DNA: TGTGCCAGCAGCCAAGAGGATGGACAGAGGGCCTACGAGCAGTACTTC. This gives the protein CASSQEDGQRAYEQYF.

The chain uses TRBV14 and TRBJ2-3; 15 bases agree with TRBD2. CDR1 and CDR2 (germline): SGHDN, FVKESK. The CDR3 runs to 20 residues. The trim removed 4 bases at V and 3 bases at J, leaving 14 bases unmatched. CDR3 DNA: TGTGCCAGCAGCCCGATGCTAGGACTAGCGGGAGGGTGGACAACAGATACGCAGTATTTT. This sequence encodes CASSPMLGLAGGWTTDTQYF.

A single count supports this clone. V and J are TRBV4-3 and TRBJ2-3, with D tentatively TRBD2 (5 bases). The CDR3 totals 17 residues. V lost 1 base, J lost 6 bases, and 20 bases lay in between. Germline lookup yields CDR1 LGHNA and CDR2 YSLEER. This chain's CDR3 is CASSQAPLGAMSDTQYF. As DNA, the CDR3 is TGCGCCAGCAGCCAAGCCCCACTGGGAGCAATGTCGGATACGCAGTATTTT.

This chain uses TRBV12-5 with TRBJ1-2; 10 nucleotides align to TRBD1. Germline V gene lookup returns CDR1 LGHNT and CDR2 FRNRAP. J lost 4 bases, V lost 2 bases, and 16 bases had no gene match. The CDR3 contains 19 residues. The CDR3 region is CASGLWGDRGLSESYGYTF. In nucleotides, the CDR3 is TGTGCTAGTGGTTTGTGGGGTGACAGGGGGCTAAGTGAGAGCTATGGCTACACCTTC.

The sample holds one count of this clone. This chain connects TRBV7-2 to TRBJ2-2, with unresolved D. Germline lookup yields CDR1 SGHTA and CDR2 FQGNSA. Trimming took off 0 bases at V and 6 bases at J, with 5 bases between the two ends. CDR3 length: 13 residues. CDR3 protein: CASSLAQAGELFF. CDR3 coding DNA: TGTGCCAGCAGCTTAGCTCAGGCCGGGGAGCTGTTTTTT.

This clone was seen a handful of times. The chain is built from TRBV30 and TRBJ1-5; tentative D call: TRBD1 (6 bases). CDR1 GTSNPN and CDR2 SVGIG come from the germline V gene (reference sequence). V was clipped by 2 bases and J by 4 bases, with 15 bases between them. CDR3 length: 15 amino acids. DNA for the CDR3: TGTGCCTGGAGTCCTCAGGGGAGGGGTAATCAGCCCCAGCATTTT. As protein: CAWSPQGRGNQPQHF.

The gene calls are TRBV7-2 and TRBJ1-4, with no clear D. The germline V and J ends were trimmed by 2 bases and 0 bases, with 7 bases remaining between them. The CDR3 runs to 15 residues. CDR1 SGHTA and CDR2 FQGNSA come from the germline V gene. CDR3: CASSLSRATNEKLFF. CDR3 DNA sequence: TGTGCCAGCAGCTTATCCCGTGCAACTAATGAAAAACTGTTTTTT.

This clone has more than one count but fewer than ten. The V call is TRBV4-1, the J call TRBJ2-5; 11 bases are a match to TRBD2. V was clipped by 3 bases and J by 4 bases; unmatched bases: 7. CDR3 length: 16 amino acids. Germline-derived CDR1 and CDR2 are MGHRA and YSYEKL. In DNA, the CDR3 is TGCGCCAGCAGCCACACCGGGACTAGCGGCCGAGAGACCCAGTACTTC. Its protein product is CASSHTGTSGRETQYF.

This rearrangement joins TRBV5-1 to TRBJ1-1, with 9 bases lining up with TRBD1. The trim removed 2 bases at V and 3 bases at J, leaving 5 bases unmatched. The CDR3 extends over 15 amino acids. Germline CDR1 SGHRS, CDR2 YFSETQ. CDR3 in DNA: TGCGCCAGCAGCTTCACAGGGGGCCGGGACACTGAAGCTTTCTTT. As protein: CASSFTGGRDTEAFF.

The CDR3 protein is CSARGAGGQETQYF. The CDR3 DNA follows: TGCAGCGCCCGCGGGGCGGGAGGGCAAGAGACCCAGTACTTC. J is TRBJ2-5 and V is TRBV29-1; TRBD2 aligns across 9 bases. The V segment lost 7 bases and the J segment 2 bases; nucleotides outside the gene matches: 8. The germline gives CDR1 SQVTM, CDR2 ANQGSEA. The CDR3 runs 14 residues. Together with reference TRBV29-1 and TRBJ2-5, the CDR3 gives the full variable domain: SAVISQKPSRDICQRGTSLTIQCQVDSQVTMMFWYRQQPGQSLTLIATANQGSEATYESGFVIDKFPISRPNLTFSTLTVSNMSPEDSSIYLCSARGAGGQETQYFGPGTRLLVL.

This chain joins TRBV7-9 and TRBJ1-4; D not resolved. Germline CDR1 reads SEHNR; CDR2 reads FQNEAQ (reference sequence). The CDR3 is made up of 13 amino acids. Deletions cut 5 bases from V and 7 bases from J, with 11 bases between. The CDR3 DNA is TGTGCCAGCAGCCCGCGACACCGTGAAAAACTGTTTTTT. This sequence encodes CASSPRHREKLFF.

V usage is TRBV9 and J usage is TRBJ2-5; 9 bases are a match to TRBD1. V lost 0 bases and J lost 4; bases outside the gene matches: 4. The CDR3 sequence is 15 residues long. Looked up from germline, CDR1 is SGDLS and CDR2 is YYNGEE. The CDR3 sequence is CASSVGDREGETQYF. CDR3 nucleotides: TGTGCCAGCAGCGTAGGGGACAGGGAGGGAGAGACCCAGTACTTC.

The rearrangement links TRBV28 to TRBJ2-2; 8 nucleotides agree with TRBD2. V shed 3 bases and J 2 bases; nucleotides not matched to a gene: 2. This CDR3 is 15 amino acids long. Germline CDR1 MDHEN, CDR2 SYDVKM. The CDR3 reads CASSLGLGNTGELFF. CDR3 sequence (DNA): TGTGCCAGCAGTTTGGGACTAGGTAACACCGGGGAGCTGTTTTTT.

The V and J genes are TRBV6-1 and TRBJ2-1, with D perhaps TRBD2 (5 bases). The CDR3 runs 13 residues. V gave up 1 base and J gave up 7 bases, with 8 bases separating them. Germline assignment: CDR1 MNHNS and CDR2 SASEGT. The CDR3 loop is CASSEDWRNEQFF. The CDR3 region has the DNA TGTGCCAGCAGTGAAGATTGGAGGAATGAGCAGTTCTTC.